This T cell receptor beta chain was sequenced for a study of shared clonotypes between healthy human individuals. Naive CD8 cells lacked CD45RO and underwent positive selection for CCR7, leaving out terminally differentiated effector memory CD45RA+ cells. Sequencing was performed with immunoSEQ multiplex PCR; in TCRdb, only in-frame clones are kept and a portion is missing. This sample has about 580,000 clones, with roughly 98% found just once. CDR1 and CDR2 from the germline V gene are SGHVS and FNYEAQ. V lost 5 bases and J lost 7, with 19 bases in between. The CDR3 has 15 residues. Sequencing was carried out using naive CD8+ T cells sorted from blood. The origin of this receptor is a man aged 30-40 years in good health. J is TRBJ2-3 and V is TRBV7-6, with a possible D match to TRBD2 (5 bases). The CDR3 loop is CASSPEAGGTHTQYF. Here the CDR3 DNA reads TGTGCCAGCAGCCCAGAAGCAGGAGGTACCCATACGCAGTATTTT.